The clone carrying this TCR beta chain turned up a few times. V lost 1 base and J lost 1, with 10 bases in between. Germline CDR1 LGHDT, CDR2 YNNKEL (reference sequence). The CDR3 sequence is 15 residues long. The sample is drawn from a study of blood T cells in healthy people across ages. A second about 7 to 11 cycle PCR used barcoded and J-beta primers. TCRdb reprocessed the 5' RACE reads via MiXCR and lists one record per CDR3 protein. The table shows about 800,000 distinct CDR3 sequences, with roughly 25% occurring only once. These data also featured in a second study, about T cells of mothers and their children. That publication notes: According to the study, all extracted RNA entered cDNA synthesis at roughly 1.5 ug per 15 ul.

The chain uses TRBV3-1 and TRBJ1-1; TRBD1 is a possible D gene (5 bases). This clonotype was sampled from a boy younger than 18 in good health. Sequencing input: blood. The CDR3 spells CASSQAGATNTEAFF. In nucleotides, the CDR3 is TGTGCCAGCAGCCAAGCTGGGGCCACGAACACTGAAGCTTTCTTT.